This T cell receptor beta chain appears in the sequencing data of a study of siplizumab effects on memory and regulatory T cells. Assay: immunoSEQ multiplex PCR; the TCRdb copy retains only in-frame clones and omits some. Here the sample spans over 45,000 clones, 95% to 98% being singletons. Concerning this clone itself: No antigen is known for it.

This CDR3 has 16 residues. J gave up 3 bases and V 3 bases, and 8 bases lay outside the gene matches. Germline V gene lookup returns CDR1 LNHNV and CDR2 YYDKDF (reference sequence). Broader study findings: Whether proliferating Tregs in siplizumab cultures suppress was not functionally confirmed. Under siplizumab, alloreactive sequences traced to unstimulated CD4+ memory cells were significantly reduced. Naive T cell populations appeared to exhibit greater diversity than memory cells and appeared to be major alloresponse contributors.

Sequenced input: naive CD8+ T cells sorted from blood. The chain carries TRBV15 and TRBJ2-1; TRBD1 matches 7 bases. The sequence was collected from a human donor in good health. Here the CDR3 reads CATSSNRDSFYNEQFF. CDR3 nucleotides: TGTGCCACCAGCAGTAATCGGGACAGTTTCTACAATGAGCAGTTCTTC.